The 3 T cell receptor beta chains reported below all come from one sample, sequenced in a study of blood T cell repertoires in COVID-19. Sequenced by immunoSEQ multiplex PCR; TCRdb stores in-frame clones only, minus some. The sample yields roughly 500,000 clones, 80% to 90% seen once. The sample consisted of peripheral blood. The source of these receptors is a man between 18 and 35 years old with COVID-19, enrolled during active disease.

The chain combines TRBV12-3 or TRBV12-4 with TRBJ2-7, with a weak D call TRBD1 (6 bases). The CDR3 is made up of 11 amino acids. Trimming left V 4 bases short and J 6 bases short, with 7 bases between. This chain's CDR3 is CASSWGPEQYF. CDR3 DNA sequence: TGTGCCAGCAGTTGGGGGCCCGAGCAGTACTTC.

A few counts support this clone. The V call is TRBV7-9, the J call TRBJ1-3, with no clear D. Trimming pared 5 bases from V and 0 bases from J, leaving 17 bases between. This CDR3 has 17 amino acids. CDR1 is SEHNR and CDR2 is FQNEAQ in the germline V gene (reference sequence). Written as DNA, the CDR3 is TGTGCCAGCAGCGTAATCCCCAAGTTGAGCTCTGGAAACACCATATATTTT. Residues: CASSVIPKLSSGNTIYF.

This chain connects TRBV19 to TRBJ1-3, with D perhaps matching TRBD1 (6 bases). The germline CDR1 and CDR2 sequences are LNHDA and SQIVND (reference sequence). CDR3 length: 14 residues. V was cut by 6 bases and J by 2 bases, with 11 bases left in between. CDR3 protein: CASSEGVTGNTIYF. CDR3 sequence (DNA): TGTGCCAGTAGCGAGGGGGTTACTGGAAACACCATATATTTT.